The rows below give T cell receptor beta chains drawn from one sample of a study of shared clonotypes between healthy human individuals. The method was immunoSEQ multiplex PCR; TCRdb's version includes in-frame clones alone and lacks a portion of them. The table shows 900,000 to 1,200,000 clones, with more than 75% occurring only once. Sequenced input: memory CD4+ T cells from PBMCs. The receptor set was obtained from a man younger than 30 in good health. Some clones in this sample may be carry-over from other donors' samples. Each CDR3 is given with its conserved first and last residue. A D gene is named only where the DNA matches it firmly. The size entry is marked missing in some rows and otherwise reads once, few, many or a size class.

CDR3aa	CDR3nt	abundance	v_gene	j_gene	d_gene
CASRQGTDTQYF	TGTGCCAGCCGACAGGGGACAGATACGCAGTATTTT	-	TRBV19	TRBJ2-3	TRBD1
CSVVQGGGTGELFF	TGCAGCGTTGTACAAGGGGGCGGAACCGGGGAGCTGTTTTTT	once	TRBV29-1	TRBJ2-2	TRBD1
CASSPNRVGNQPQHF	TGTGCCAGCAGCCCCAACAGGGTTGGCAATCAGCCCCAGCATTTT	once	TRBV7-8	TRBJ1-5	-
CASSPVSIPYNEQFF	TGTGCCAGCTCACCGGTCTCGATTCCCTACAATGAGCAGTTCTTC	-	TRBV18	TRBJ2-1	-
CASSRDRGIFLMNTEAFF	TGCGCCAGCAGCCGGGACAGGGGAATATTTTTAATGAACACTGAAGCTTTCTTT	-	TRBV10-1	TRBJ1-1	TRBD1
CASSFLENEQFF	TGCGCCAGCAGCTTTTTAGAGAATGAGCAGTTCTTC	few	TRBV5-1	TRBJ2-1	-
CASSPGQGAVYGYTF	TGCGCCAGCAGCCCGGGACAGGGGGCAGTCTATGGCTACACCTTC	-	TRBV5-1	TRBJ1-2	TRBD1
CASSEGDRSGDGYTF	TGTGCCAGCAGCGAAGGGGACAGGTCGGGCGATGGCTACACCTTC	-	TRBV27	TRBJ1-2	TRBD1
CASRLLGDTQYF	TGTGCCAGCAGACTACTGGGGGATACGCAGTATTTT	-	TRBV28	TRBJ2-3	-
CASSLWRERGEQYF	TGTGCCAGCAGCTTATGGCGGGAGAGGGGGGAGCAGTACTTC	once	TRBV11-2	TRBJ2-7	-
CASKEDTDTQYF	TGTGCCAGCAAGGAGGACACAGATACGCAGTATTTT	-	TRBV2	TRBJ2-3	-
CASSPTKPGTNEKLFF	TGCGCCAGCAGCCCCACAAAACCCGGGACTAATGAAAAACTGTTTTTT	-	TRBV5-1	TRBJ1-4	-
CASLPGGGGANVLTF	TGTGCCAGCCTCCCGGGGGGTGGTGGGGCCAACGTCCTGACTTTC	few	TRBV28	TRBJ2-6	TRBD2
CASSLLGQGSQPYEQYF	TGCGCCAGCAGCTTGTTGGGACAGGGGAGTCAGCCCTACGAGCAGTACTTC	-	TRBV5-1	TRBJ2-7	TRBD1
CASSLGERETQYF	TGCGCCAGCAGCTTGGGAGAGAGGGAGACCCAGTACTTC	-	TRBV5-1	TRBJ2-5	-
CASRYNRANIAEAFF	TGTGCCAGCAGATACAACCGGGCCAACATCGCTGAAGCTTTCTTT	-	TRBV28	TRBJ1-1	-
CASSLISYNTGELFF	TGTGCCAGCAGCTTAATCAGCTACAACACCGGGGAGCTGTTTTTT	-	TRBV7-2	TRBJ2-2	-
CASSQSQGRSEQYF	TGCGCCAGCAGCCAATCACAGGGTCGTTCTGAGCAGTACTTC	few	TRBV4-3	TRBJ2-7	-
CASSSLGGQTYEQYF	TGTGCCAGCAGTTCCCTTGGGGGGCAGACCTACGAGCAGTACTTC	-	TRBV6-6	TRBJ2-7	-
CASSVGGGNAYEQYF	TGTGCCAGCAGCGTGGGGGGCGGGAACGCCTACGAGCAGTACTTC	-	TRBV9	TRBJ2-7	-
CASTGALPRYEQYF	TGTGCCAGCACGGGGGCTTTACCTCGGTACGAGCAGTACTTC	-	TRBV2	TRBJ2-7	-
CASSDRVYSGNTIYF	TGTGCCAGCAGCGACCGGGTCTACTCTGGAAACACCATATATTTT	once	TRBV9	TRBJ1-3	-
CASSELLYEQYF	TGTGCCAGCAGTGAATTGCTCTACGAGCAGTACTTC	-	TRBV6-1	TRBJ2-7	-
CAIRRGADTQYF	TGTGCCATCAGGAGGGGGGCAGATACGCAGTATTTT	few	TRBV10-3	TRBJ2-3	-
CASSLIRTSGSTDTQYF	TGTGCCAGCAGCTTAATTAGGACTAGCGGGAGTACAGATACGCAGTATTTT	-	TRBV7-9	TRBJ2-3	TRBD2
CASRRDGSYEQYF	TGTGCCAGCAGGCGGGACGGCTCCTACGAGCAGTACTTC	-	TRBV27	TRBJ2-7	-
CASSYWGPTEGTEAFF	TGTGCCAGCAGTTACTGGGGACCGACAGAAGGGACTGAAGCTTTCTTT	once	TRBV6-5	TRBJ1-1	-
CASSPGLAGAYEQYF	TGTGCCAGCAGTCCGGGACTAGCGGGAGCCTACGAGCAGTACTTC	-	TRBV2	TRBJ2-7	TRBD2